This T cell receptor (beta chain) was documented in a study of blood T cell repertoires in COVID-19 (dated by TCRdb to about 2020). In terms of the full investigation: Collaborator samples came from the United States, Italy and Spain and covered acute and convalescent phases of COVID-19. The prospective study material was composed of cDNA or gDNA derived from T cells, B-cell-depleted T cells, or PBMCs. Deeply sampled blood TCRbeta repertoires from subjects exposed to, actively infected with, or recovered from COVID-19 were included in the dataset. The repertoires were released in a freely available public database intended as a resource for research on the immune response to SARS-CoV-2. The samples were drawn from two sources: the first 160 participants of the ongoing ImmuneRACE study, and 1,000 to 1,500 subjects contributed by 6 global collaborators. The sample metadata nearly always contained a de-identified subject ID, COVID-19 status, age in years and sex. Where available, HLA class I and class II types were taken from metadata supplied by the sample provider and were not determined by assay-based typing.

Participants in the prospective study were aged roughly 18 to 90 years, lived in under 30 United States geographic areas, and enrolled through a virtual design. Cohort assignment in the prospective study relied on participant-reported clinical history from a screening survey and a study questionnaire. For ImmuneRACE Cohort 3, a participant was defined as recovered based on two consecutive negative NP/OP PCR tests, clearance by a healthcare professional, or resolution of symptoms. Mobile phlebotomists in the prospective study collected whole blood, serum and a nasopharyngeal or oropharyngeal swab from every participant. Over an approximately 2-month period, participants in the prospective study had the option of providing additional blood draws and questionnaires. Prospective study blood samples were shipped either frozen or at room temperature before DNA extraction. In the case of this clone: Which antigen it targets is not known. Within one base of it there is no much larger clone, and no base qualities were kept.

CDR1 and CDR2 are read off the germline V gene (reference sequence) as SEHNR and FQNEAQ. There are 13 amino acids in the CDR3, from cysteine to phenylalanine inclusive. The kept DNA is CDR3 alone, 39 bases in frame from the first base. After removal of 11 bases from V and 6 bases from J, the junction retains 9 bases not matched to a gene. Paper-wide results and their limitations: The amount of clinical and demographic metadata varied by source and participant and was provided uncurated.

TCRbeta CDR3 regions were amplified from genomic DNA by means of the immunoSEQ Assay, a bias-controlled multiplex PCR. On the study's bioinformatics: Within the assay, amplification of reference gene primers was used to estimate how many nucleated cells each sample contained. To quantify the absolute abundance of each unique TCRbeta CDR3 rearrangement, sequence reads were collapsed and filtered. Productive Simpson clonality was computed per sample as the square root of Simpson's diversity index over productive rearrangements. TCRdb mirrors the immuneACCESS table, restricted to in-frame sequences. Some clones are absent from its copies; in checked studies, under half trace to an unresolved V gene, and the reason for the others is unknown. That table gives V, J and clone size, and the DNA gave D and trimming. In this sample the table shows fewer than 300,000 clones, 80% to 90% of which occur a single time. 15% to 18% of the sample rests with the top ten.

The source of this sequence is a man between 18 and 29 years old who had recovered from COVID-19. Recombination linked TRBV7-9 to TRBJ2-2; TRBD2 matches 7 bases in the middle. Sample: PBMCs or T cells enriched from blood (not recorded which). Here the CDR3 is given as CAAPREQAGELFF. The sequenced DNA is TGTGCCGCCCCGCGGGAGCAGGCCGGGGAGCTGTTTTTT.